This T cell receptor (beta chain) is drawn from a study of human T cells and chemical hapten exposure. This clonotype was picked up a small number of times. TCRdb reprocessed the RACE reads via MiXCR and lists one record per CDR3 protein. The sample lists around 62,000 distinct CDR3 sequences, approximately 7% occurring once. The sample's time point: pre-sensitization, week 0. Indicated treatment: therapeutic diphenylcyclopropenone sensitization with weekly scalp DPC. The authors extracted total RNA from unfractionated whole blood. Germline V CDR1 and CDR2: SGHTA, FQGNSA. The CDR3 length is 14 residues. Deletions cut 2 bases from V and 4 bases from J, with 8 bases between.

Specimen: whole blood, collected in connection with sensitization to the hapten diphenylcyclopropenone (DPC). The chain combines TRBV7-2 with TRBJ2-2; no firm D call. The TCR was taken from a woman in her twenties or thirties with alopecia areata. Some clones in this sample may be carry-over from other donors' samples. The CDR3 protein is CASSLSVTTGELFF. The CDR3, as DNA: TGTGCCAGCAGCTTAAGCGTCACCACCGGGGAGCTGTTTTTT.